These 14 T cell receptor beta chains share one sample of origin, sequenced in a study of T cell responses to AZD1222 COVID-19 vaccine. TCRdb's copy holds only in-frame clones and misses some; the assay was immunoSEQ multiplex PCR. The data hold around 84,000 clones, with approximately 90% observed a single time. Material: peripheral blood, obtained on day 0 of MenACWY control vaccination. The receptor source for this set is an adult in good health.

J is TRBJ2-2 and V is TRBV7-6; D unclear. The CDR3 runs to 16 residues. V was clipped by 1 base and J by 0 bases, with 9 bases between them. In germline, CDR1 is SGHVS, CDR2 FNYEAQ. This chain's CDR3 is CASSLENSANTGELFF. The CDR3, as DNA: TGTGCCAGCAGCTTAGAAAACAGCGCGAACACCGGGGAGCTGTTTTTT.

The V gene is TRBV7-2, the J gene TRBJ2-7; D gene uncertain. V was cut by 1 base and J by 4 bases, with 11 bases left in between. Germline lookup yields CDR1 SGHTA and CDR2 FQGNSA. The CDR3 is 14 amino acids. DNA of the CDR3: TGTGCCAGCAGCTTAGTTGCAGGCCAATACGAGCAGTACTTC. Its protein is CASSLVAGQYEQYF. The full variable domain, in which reference TRBV7-2 and TRBJ2-7 provide the parts outside the CDR3, is GAGVSQSPSNKVTEKGKDVELRCDPISGHTALYWYRQSLGQGLEFLIYFQGNSAPDKSGLPSDRFSAERTGGSVSTLTIQRTQQEDSAVYLCASSLVAGQYEQYFGPGTRLTVT.

This chain connects TRBV12-5 to TRBJ2-2; D is possibly TRBD1 or TRBD2 (5 bases each). V lost 1 base and J 0 bases, leaving 6 bases between the germline ends. The CDR3 is made up of 15 amino acids. Per germline, CDR1 LGHNT and CDR2 FRNRAP. CDR3 protein: CASGLGGTNTGELFF. CDR3 in DNA: TGTGCTAGTGGTTTGGGGGGGACGAACACCGGGGAGCTGTTTTTT.

The J gene is TRBJ2-3, the V gene TRBV10-3; D ambiguous. In germline, CDR1 is ENHRY, CDR2 SYGVKD. The CDR3 spans 11 residues. Trimming shortened V by 1 base and J by 6 bases, and 2 bases separated the two germline ends. The CDR3 is CAISEWDTQYF. The CDR3 DNA reads TGTGCCATCAGTGAGTGGGATACGCAGTATTTT.

CDR3 residues: CASSLGQGNYGYTF. CDR3 bases: TGTGCCAGCAGTTTAGGGCAGGGTAACTATGGCTACACCTTC. The chain links TRBV28 to TRBJ1-2, with TRBD1 as a possible D gene (5 bases). The CDR3 consists of 14 residues. CDR1 is MDHEN and CDR2 is SYDVKM in the germline V gene. With 2 bases removed from V and 1 base from J, the gap between germline ends came to 8 bases.

V gene TRBV6-2 or TRBV6-3 combines with J gene TRBJ2-3, with D perhaps matching TRBD1 (5 bases). V was pared by 0 bases and J by 1 base, with 11 bases between. Germline loops: CDR1 MNHEY, CDR2 SVGEGT. The CDR3 consists of 16 residues. CDR3 sequence: CASSYSSQGGTDTQYF. The CDR3 nucleotides read TGTGCCAGCAGTTACTCGAGTCAGGGTGGCACAGATACGCAGTATTTT.

The genes are TRBV19 and TRBJ2-7; possibly TRBD1 or TRBD2 for D (5 bases each). Germline CDR1 reads LNHDA; CDR2 reads SQIVND (reference sequence). The CDR3 loop spans 15 amino acids. The V end lost 6 bases, the J end lost 2 bases, and 17 bases lay between the germline ends. Here the CDR3 reads CASSTTGTTAYEQYF. In DNA, the CDR3 is TGTGCCAGTAGCACGACTGGGACCACAGCCTACGAGCAGTACTTC.

The chain employs TRBV7-9 and TRBJ2-5; TRBD2 matches at 12 bases. This CDR3 is 16 amino acids long. Germline V gives CDR1 SEHNR, CDR2 FQNEAQ (reference sequence). With 3 bases clipped from V and 4 bases from J, the junction kept 6 bases outside the gene matches. The CDR3 region is CASSFPGLAGRETQYF. CDR3 nucleotides: TGTGCCAGCAGCTTCCCCGGACTAGCGGGAAGAGAGACCCAGTACTTC. Complete variable domain (other parts from reference TRBV7-9 and TRBJ2-5): DTGVSQNPRHKITKRGQNVTFRCDPISEHNRLYWYRQTLGQGPEFLTYFQNEAQLEKSRLLSDRFSAERPKGSFSTLEIQRTEQGDSAMYLCASSFPGLAGRETQYFGPGTRLLVL.

This clone showed up just a few times. CDR3 in amino acids: CASSFGAQGSGNTIYF. CDR3 sequence (DNA): TGTGCCAGCAGCTTTGGGGCACAGGGAAGCGGAAACACCATATATTTT. The chain carries TRBV7-2 and TRBJ1-3; tentatively, D is TRBD1 (6 bases). V shed 3 bases and J shed 4 bases, with 16 bases lying between them. The CDR3 loop spans 16 amino acids. Germline V lookup: CDR1 SGHTA, CDR2 FQGNSA.

The chain has TRBV15 and TRBJ2-4; D is uncertain. Trimming took off 1 base at V and 5 bases at J, with 6 bases between the two ends. This CDR3 is built from 13 residues. CDR1 is LNHNV and CDR2 is YYDKDF in the germline V gene (reference sequence). The CDR3 here is CATSRGPQNIQYF. In DNA, the CDR3 is TGTGCCACCAGCAGAGGACCACAAAACATTCAGTACTTC.

This clone was recorded once. The chain uses TRBV18 and TRBJ2-7; D is perhaps TRBD1 (6 bases). From germline, CDR1 is KGHSH and CDR2 LQKENI. The length of the CDR3 is 14 residues. Trimming cost V 0 bases and J 2 bases, with 8 bases left between them. Written as DNA, the CDR3 is TGTGCCAGCTCACCACCTGGACAGACCTACGAGCAGTACTTC. Its protein is CASSPPGQTYEQYF.

The rearrangement joins TRBV20-1 to TRBJ2-1, with D hard to call. This CDR3 comprises 11 residues. The germline V and J ends were trimmed by 1 base and 15 bases, with 13 bases remaining between them. Germline assignment: CDR1 DFQATT and CDR2 SNEGSKA (reference sequence). This CDR3 is CSARVARRRFF. The CDR3 DNA reads as TGCAGTGCTAGAGTGGCCAGACGTAGGTTCTTC.

The V and J genes are TRBV10-2 and TRBJ2-2; D is perhaps TRBD2 (6 bases). This CDR3 has 16 residues. Germline V gene lookup returns CDR1 WSHSY and CDR2 SAAADI. With 3 bases removed from V and 3 bases from J, the gap between germline ends came to 14 bases. The CDR3 DNA sequence: TGCGCCAGCAGTGAATGGGGCGGGACCCACACCGGGGAGCTGTTTTTT. It encodes CASSEWGGTHTGELFF.

The chain has TRBV6-2 or TRBV6-3 and TRBJ1-1; a possible D gene is TRBD1 (6 bases). This CDR3 comprises 13 residues. Germline CDR1 MNHEY, CDR2 SVGEGT. Trimming took off 5 bases at V and 4 bases at J, with 11 bases between the two ends. The CDR3 DNA sequence: TGTGCCAGCAGTAAAACAGGGCCCACTGAAGCTTTCTTT. Protein: CASSKTGPTEAFF.